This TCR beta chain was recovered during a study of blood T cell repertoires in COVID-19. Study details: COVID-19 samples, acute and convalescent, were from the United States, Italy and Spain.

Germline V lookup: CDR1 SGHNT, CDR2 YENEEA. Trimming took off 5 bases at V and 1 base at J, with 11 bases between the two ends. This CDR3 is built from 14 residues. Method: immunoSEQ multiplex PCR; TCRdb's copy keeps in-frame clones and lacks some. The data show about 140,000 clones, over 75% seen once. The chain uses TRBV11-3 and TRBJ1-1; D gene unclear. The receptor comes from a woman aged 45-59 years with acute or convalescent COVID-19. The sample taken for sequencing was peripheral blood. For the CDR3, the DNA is TGTGCCAGCAGCCCGCGTGGGAGGAACACTGAAGCTTTCTTT. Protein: CASSPRGRNTEAFF.